The T cell receptor (beta chain) described here comes from a study of CD4 T cells in relation to SARS-CoV-2 and coronaviruses (dated by TCRdb to the early 2020s). Describing the broader study: In the ViraFEST assay, PBMCs were cultured with antigen for 9 to 11 days, after which TCR beta CDR3s were sequenced to identify antigen-specific clonal expansions. The full convalescent cohort of about a dozen patients had a median age of roughly 38 years, ranging from 21 to 72 years. Of the roughly twelve convalescent patients, 8 were male and 4 were female, and two of the subjects were Hispanic. Shared crossreactive spike epitopes were mapped to their HLA restriction using patient-derived lymphoblastoid cell lines. The study assessed, at the TCR clonotype level, memory CD4+ T cell crossreactivity between SARS-CoV-2 and common cold coronavirus spike proteins. The Adaptive Biotechnologies TCR-sequencing kit was used to sequence samples from a few pre-COVID donors and the naive versus memory experiments, whereas other data were Illumina-based. Expansion assays from other donors in the study were sequenced with a different, Illumina-based TCR-beta assay. General study outcomes and caveats: Compared with monoreactive clones, crossreactive clones had significantly weaker SARS-CoV-2-driven expansion, a result consistent with antigenic imprinting. Because the crossreactivity analysis focused on spike protein, crossreactivity against other viral proteins was not assessed. Memory CD4+ clonotypes crossrecognizing SARS-CoV-2 and at least one common cold coronavirus spike were found in 55% to 70% of donors. Sequencing naive versus memory cells indicated that the assay picks up memory recall responses, not primary responses primed during culture. Small numbers of patients and of tested TCRs limited the study. No donor contributed both pre-pandemic and post-infection samples, which limited tracing the source of pre-existing responses.

As concerns this clone: No antigen is known for it. Base qualities are missing; no much larger clone stands one base away.

Looking up the germline V gene yields CDR1 SGHTA and CDR2 FQGNSA. The germline V and J ends show losses of 3 bases and 7 bases respectively, and no gene match explains 9 bases of the junction. The CDR3 runs 15 amino acids, cysteine and phenylalanine included. Just the 45-base CDR3 DNA is kept, in frame starting at base 1. Survey-level immunoSEQ TCR-beta sequencing was performed on DNA from CEF-cultured naive and memory CD4+ T cells. In the original analysis: During preprocessing, nonproductive sequences were removed, as were CDR3s that did not start with C, did not end with F or W, or were shorter than 7 amino acids. The MANAFEST web app was used to call antigen-specific clonotypes on the basis of expansion compared with the reference and with other culture wells. To be counted as positive, a clone had to show significant expansion compared with the reference culture, at an FDR below 0.05, in 2 of 3 replicate wells. To be called positive, a clone also had to show significant expansion compared with every other tandem well and an odds ratio greater than 5. Cultured and uncultured naive and memory CD4+ repertoires were searched for CDR3s previously identified as spike- and CEF-reactive. Pairwise Levenshtein distance, computed with the stringdist R package after three terminal residues were trimmed from each end, was used as the measure of CDR3 homology. TCRdb holds this immuneACCESS table with in-frame rearrangements only. Some clones are missing; in checked studies, unresolved V genes explain under half, and the rest has no known cause. V and J calls and clone size come straight from that table; D and trimming were deduced from the DNA. This sample comprises under 45,000 clones, roughly 84% of them detected only once. The ten largest clones capture approximately 5% of the sample.

Naive and memory CD4+ T cells were separated from cryopreserved PBMCs through CD4 enrichment, which was followed by EasySep naive CD4+ T cell enrichment. Sorted naive or memory CD4+ T cells (roughly 9.5 x 10^4) were cultured 1:1 with T cell-depleted PBMCs and CEF peptides for nine to eleven days. In general, triplicate replicate wells were used for every peptide culture condition. Ficoll-Paque PLUS gradient centrifugation was used to isolate PBMCs from either whole blood or leukapheresis product. PBMCs were either used fresh in the expansion assay or cryopreserved at -140 degrees C. The QIAamp Micro DNA Kit was used to extract genomic DNA from the CD4+ T cells.

This clonotype was obtained from an adult with COVID-19. The sequence links TRBV7-2 to TRBJ2-1; 7 bases in the middle match TRBD2. Sequenced input: naive CD4+ T cells from PBMCs, cultured in vitro. The cell subset or site label of this sample denotes: naive CD4+ T cells isolated by negative enrichment. The bases read TGTGCCAGCAGCTTCGTTGCCGGGGAGGGGAATGAGCAGTTCTTC. Its translation reads: CASSFVAGEGNEQFF.